The 18 T cell receptor beta chains in this list originate from one sample, sequenced in a study of T cell repertoires in cytomegalovirus infection. MiXCR, run by TCRdb on the reads, gives a single entry per CDR3 protein. The data contain roughly 640,000 distinct CDR3 sequences, 20% to 25% of them singletons. Material for sequencing was CD8+ T cells from PBMCs. The receptor set was obtained from a human donor in good health (CMV status not recorded). Some clones in this sample may be carry-over from other donors' samples.

As for this clonotype: The junction shows a germline mismatch at one end, possibly a read error. The V and J genes are TRBV7-6 and TRBJ1-1, with 9 positions matching TRBD1. From germline, CDR1 is SGHVS and CDR2 FNYEAQ. The CDR3 length is 13 residues. In nucleotides, the CDR3 is TGTGCCAGCAACTTAGACAGGGGGACTGAAGCTTTCTTT. Its translation: CASNLDRGTEAFF.

This clonotype was observed many times. The chain's CDR3 is CASSVSGGSSYNEQFF. For the CDR3, the DNA is TGTGCCAGCAGCGTTAGCGGGGGCAGCTCCTACAATGAGCAGTTCTTC. This rearrangement joins TRBV7-8 to TRBJ2-1, with 9 bases fitting TRBD2. The CDR3 length is 16 residues. The junction had 5 bases not matched to a gene; V was cut back by 5 bases and J by 0 bases. Germline V gives CDR1 SGHVS, CDR2 FQNEAQ. Supplemented by reference TRBV7-8 and TRBJ2-1, the full variable domain reads GAGVSQSPRYKVAKRGQDVALRCDPISGHVSLFWYQQALGQGPEFLTYFQNEAQLDKSGLPSDRFFAERPEGSVSTLKIQRTQQEDSAVYLCASSVSGGSSYNEQFFGPGTRLTVL.

The gene calls are TRBV6-2 or TRBV6-3 and TRBJ2-3; no reliable D call. The CDR3 totals 13 residues. The ends were cut back, 3 bases at V and 3 bases at J, with 7 bases in the middle. In germline, CDR1 is MNHEY, CDR2 SVGEGT. The CDR3 coding sequence is TGTGCCAGCAGTTATGCCCCGACAGATACGCAGTATTTT. Encoded protein: CASSYAPTDTQYF.

The chain uses TRBV29-1 and TRBJ1-2; D is ambiguous. V dropped 4 bases and J dropped 6 bases, with 12 bases sitting between them. There are 12 residues in the CDR3. Germline V gives CDR1 SQVTM, CDR2 ANQGSEA. The CDR3 coding sequence is TGCAGCGTTGGGATGTCCGATGATGGCTACACCTTC. Its protein product is CSVGMSDDGYTF.

The chain has TRBV2 and TRBJ2-7; 8 nucleotides line up with TRBD1. Germline CDR1 SNHLY, CDR2 FYNNEI. With V trimmed by 4 bases and J by 2 bases, 4 bases remained unmatched. The CDR3 is made up of 14 amino acids. This chain's CDR3 is CASSGPGGPYEQYF. The CDR3 nucleotides are TGTGCCAGCAGTGGGCCAGGGGGCCCCTACGAGCAGTACTTC.

The V and J genes are TRBV29-1 and TRBJ2-6; no reliable D call. Germline loops: CDR1 SQVTM, CDR2 ANQGSEA. Trimming took 5 bases from V and 10 from J, leaving 12 bases between them. The length of the CDR3 is 12 residues. CDR3 sequence: CSVRVSPNVLTF. For the CDR3, the DNA is TGCAGCGTTCGTGTCAGTCCGAACGTCCTGACTTTC.

As concerns this clonotype: The junction and the germline gene differ at one end; a read error may be behind it. The chain joins TRBV28 to TRBJ2-3, with 7 bases lining up with TRBD2. The CDR3 covers 16 residues. Germline loops: CDR1 MDHEN, CDR2 SYDVKM. As DNA, the CDR3 is TGTACCAGCAGTTTCAGACTAGCTGCTGGCACAGATACGCAGTATTTT. Amino acids: CTSSFRLAAGTDTQYF.

This clonotype was detected many times. This CDR3 reads CASSYRRLWGYGYTF. The CDR3, as DNA: TGTGCCAGCAGTTATCGAAGACTGTGGGGGTATGGCTACACCTTC. The chain recombines TRBV6-2 or TRBV6-3 with TRBJ1-2; a possible D gene is TRBD1 (5 bases). Germline V gene data show CDR1 as MNHEY and CDR2 as SVGEGT. Trimming pared 3 bases from V and 5 bases from J, leaving 16 bases between. The CDR3 covers 15 residues.

This clonotype appeared a few times. The CDR3 is CASSRGVYTGELFF. The CDR3 DNA is TGTGCCAGCAGCAGAGGGGTGTACACCGGGGAGCTGTTTTTT. The chain combines TRBV6-2 or TRBV6-3 with TRBJ2-2; D tentatively fits TRBD1 or TRBD2 (5 bases each). Germline V CDR1 and CDR2: MNHEY, SVGEGT. V was shortened by 6 bases and J by 3 bases, with 11 bases between the two germline ends. The CDR3 is 14 residues long.

This clonotype was picked up many times. The chain is built from TRBV28 and TRBJ2-5; tentative D call: TRBD2 (5 bases). This CDR3 has 15 amino acids. The V end was cut by 5 bases, the J end by 2 bases, with 15 bases between. In germline, CDR1 is MDHEN, CDR2 SYDVKM. Here the CDR3 reads CASSPVGGGQETQYF. In DNA form, the CDR3 reads TGTGCCAGCAGTCCGGTTGGAGGTGGACAAGAGACCCAGTACTTC.

This clonotype turned up a few times. This chain links TRBV11-2 with TRBJ2-7; D not certain. Germline CDR1 and CDR2: SGHAT and FQNNGV. V lost 4 bases and J 6 bases, leaving 13 bases between the germline ends. This CDR3 is 13 amino acids long. The CDR3 sequence: CASSSWTAREQYV. The CDR3 region has the DNA TGTGCCAGCAGCTCTTGGACGGCCCGCGAGCAGTACGTC.

This clonotype came up a few times. This chain joins TRBV20-1 and TRBJ1-2; 12 bases fit TRBD1. The V segment lost 0 bases and the J segment 8 bases; nucleotides outside the gene matches: 13. CDR1 is DFQATT and CDR2 is SNEGSKA in the germline V gene (reference sequence). This CDR3 has 17 amino acids. The CDR3 DNA is TGCAGTGCTAGAGAACCCGGGACAGGGGGCGTTCTTGGAGGCTACACCTTC. It yields the protein CSAREPGTGGVLGGYTF.

This clonotype has a count of ten or more. The chain joins TRBV12-3 or TRBV12-4 to TRBJ2-1, with D hard to call. The CDR3 loop spans 13 amino acids. Trimming stripped 5 bases from V and 5 bases from J, with 10 bases between. CDR3 bases: TGTGCCAGCAGTCTTATGTCCCACAATGAGCAGTTCTTC. The encoded protein is CASSLMSHNEQFF.

Many counts were recorded for this clonotype. This rearrangement joins TRBV7-6 to TRBJ2-6, with D hard to call. Germline CDR1 reads SGHVS; CDR2 reads FNYEAQ. The V and J ends lost 7 bases and 4 bases respectively, with 17 bases between them. CDR3 length: 16 residues. The CDR3 protein is CASISSLGSGANVLTF. CDR3 DNA sequence: TGTGCCAGCATCTCATCCCTCGGATCGGGGGCCAACGTCCTGACTTTC.

The chain employs TRBV7-9 and TRBJ2-5; 9 bases are a match to TRBD2. Trimming took 1 base from V and 0 from J; bases not matched to a gene: 15. The CDR3 sequence is 20 residues long. Germline V gene sequence: CDR1 SEHNR, CDR2 FQNEAQ (reference sequence). The CDR3 DNA reads TGTGCCAGCAGCTTAGACGTAGGAAGCGGGGGGATTCCCTACCAAGAGACCCAGTACTTC. This translates into CASSLDVGSGGIPYQETQYF.

V and J are TRBV10-3 and TRBJ2-3; no reliable D call. CDR1 and CDR2 (germline): ENHRY, SYGVKD. Trimming removed 8 bases from V and 0 bases from J, with 12 bases in between. The CDR3 contains 14 residues. This chain's CDR3 is CAIADPSSTDTQYF. CDR3 nucleotides: TGTGCCATCGCTGACCCTTCAAGCACAGATACGCAGTATTTT.

This clonotype showed up just a few times. The CDR3 DNA is TGCAGCGTTGAAGATCCAGAGAGGAGCTCCTACAATGAGCAGTTCTTC. It encodes CSVEDPERSSYNEQFF. This chain uses TRBV29-1 with TRBJ2-1; D is ambiguous. The V end lost 0 bases, the J end lost 0 bases, and 12 bases lay between the germline ends. In germline, CDR1 is SQVTM, CDR2 ANQGSEA. CDR3 size: 16 residues.

The genes are TRBV20-1 and TRBJ1-1; 8 bases map to TRBD1. The CDR3 sequence is 15 residues long. Per the germline V gene, CDR1 is DFQATT and CDR2 is SNEGSKA (reference sequence). Unmatched junction bases numbered 10, after V lost 3 bases and J lost 4 bases. CDR3 amino acids: CSASHTGGLRTEAFF. The DNA for the CDR3 is TGCAGTGCTAGCCATACAGGGGGATTGCGCACTGAAGCTTTCTTT.